The rows below give T cell receptor beta chains drawn from one sample of a study of response to subunit inactivated influenza vaccine. TCRdb itself ran the RT-PCR reads through MiXCR, one entry per CDR3 protein. Of about 540,000 distinct CDR3 sequences listed, around 25% are singletons. The sample also formed part of further work on T cells expressing NK-cell markers.

Sequencing used CD4+ T cells sorted from PBMCs, obtained 12 days after vaccination. Receptors originate from a middle-aged man who received an inactivated influenza vaccine. Each CDR3 is given with its conserved first and last residue.

V gene: TRBV5-1; J gene: TRBJ1-1; CDR3 protein: CASSLGGGSTEAFF
V gene: TRBV6-2/TRBV6-3; J gene: TRBJ2-7; CDR3 protein: CASSYSWDNSYEQYF
V gene: TRBV4-2; J gene: TRBJ2-6; CDR3 protein: CASSPGSKGFFSLSPSGANVLTF
V gene: TRBV5-1; J gene: TRBJ2-1; CDR3 protein: CASSSGLARGYNEQFF
V gene: TRBV2; J gene: TRBJ2-1; CDR3 protein: CASRSKAGSYNEQFF
V gene: TRBV5-1; J gene: TRBJ2-3; CDR3 protein: CASSLNQRAYNTDTQYF
V gene: TRBV7-6; J gene: TRBJ2-7; CDR3 protein: CASSLSTGALYEQYF
V gene: TRBV4-2; J gene: TRBJ2-7; CDR3 protein: CASSQGYSDTYEQYF
V gene: TRBV20-1; J gene: TRBJ2-3; CDR3 protein: CSAKRTGVAGYTQYF
V gene: TRBV7-3; J gene: TRBJ2-2; CDR3 protein: CASSLETSVRELFF
V gene: TRBV20-1; J gene: TRBJ2-1; CDR3 protein: CSAMLAGVNEQFF
V gene: TRBV20-1; J gene: TRBJ2-7; CDR3 protein: CSARDALGGYEQYF
V gene: TRBV20-1; J gene: TRBJ2-3; CDR3 protein: CSAGSTSGGSTDTQYF
V gene: TRBV5-1; J gene: TRBJ1-4; CDR3 protein: CASSLTVAAGEKLFF
V gene: TRBV10-2; J gene: TRBJ1-1; CDR3 protein: CASSDHRGRSAFF
V gene: TRBV15; J gene: TRBJ1-1; CDR3 protein: CATSRTGRAEAFF
V gene: TRBV5-5; J gene: TRBJ2-1; CDR3 protein: CASSPAENYNEQFF
V gene: TRBV9; J gene: TRBJ2-5; CDR3 protein: CASSVDPRGETQYF
V gene: TRBV20-1; J gene: TRBJ2-7; CDR3 protein: CSARTPKLSYEQYF
V gene: TRBV6-6; J gene: TRBJ2-1; CDR3 protein: CASSTGGNEQFF
V gene: TRBV24-1; J gene: TRBJ2-5; CDR3 protein: CATSDFLAGGQETQYF
V gene: TRBV4-3; J gene: TRBJ2-3; CDR3 protein: CASSHELAGTDTQYF
V gene: TRBV24-1; J gene: TRBJ2-2; CDR3 protein: CATDDPTTGELFF
V gene: TRBV12-3/TRBV12-4; J gene: TRBJ2-3; CDR3 protein: CASSLAGFSTDTQYF
V gene: TRBV28; J gene: TRBJ1-3; CDR3 protein: CASNSGGEGGNTIYF
V gene: TRBV6-2/TRBV6-3; J gene: TRBJ2-6; CDR3 protein: CAVPNDRGITGANVLTF
V gene: TRBV6-1; J gene: TRBJ1-1; CDR3 protein: CASSETLGRGVTEAFF
V gene: TRBV5-1; J gene: TRBJ1-1; CDR3 protein: CASSLVGTGAEAFF
V gene: TRBV11-2; J gene: TRBJ2-2; CDR3 protein: CASSSTYTGELFF
V gene: TRBV11-1; J gene: TRBJ2-3; CDR3 protein: CASSPPPRLAGGVRGTDTQYF
V gene: TRBV12-3/TRBV12-4; J gene: TRBJ2-4; CDR3 protein: CASTPLGGDIQYF
V gene: TRBV6-2/TRBV6-3; J gene: TRBJ2-1; CDR3 protein: CASSPDYLLSNEQFF
V gene: TRBV5-5; J gene: TRBJ2-7; CDR3 protein: CASSSAGTGRYEQYF
V gene: TRBV20-1; J gene: TRBJ2-5; CDR3 protein: CSAEDRNKETQYF
V gene: TRBV19; J gene: TRBJ1-1; CDR3 protein: CASSKNRNTEAFF
V gene: TRBV7-2; J gene: TRBJ2-3; CDR3 protein: CASSLGGAGKDTQYF
V gene: TRBV7-9; J gene: TRBJ2-3; CDR3 protein: CASSLGTTLADTQYF
V gene: TRBV4-3; J gene: TRBJ2-5; CDR3 protein: CASSQAGSWETQYF
V gene: TRBV24-1; J gene: TRBJ1-5; CDR3 protein: CATGRKPQHF
V gene: TRBV4-2; J gene: TRBJ2-5; CDR3 protein: CASSQALAGGASTETQYF
V gene: TRBV12-3/TRBV12-4; J gene: TRBJ2-2; CDR3 protein: CASRPGLAGGSGGELFF